Given below is one T cell receptor beta chain in context. This clone has just a few counts. Its binding antigen is unknown. The sample holds no much larger clone one base away, and base qualities are not on file. Read against the paper, the sample's time point label means: eleven to twelve months on ibrutinib. For TCR beta library preparation, roughly 2 micrograms of genomic DNA was extracted from cryopreserved PBMCs. Longitudinal blood samples from CLL patients receiving ibrutinib monotherapy were subjected to high-throughput TCR beta sequencing. The patients took part in an open-label, single-center phase 2 trial of ibrutinib monotherapy. The sample originates from a study of cytotoxic CD8 clonotypes in ibrutinib-treated CLL (dated by TCRdb to the early 2020s). About the full investigation: The cohort included some 14 treatment-naive and fewer than 12 relapsed/refractory patients; roughly 17 were IGHV unmutated. Responses were partial in 24 patients and complete in 2; after median around 68 months follow-up, around 15 stayed in remission and about twelve progressed. The response samples were drawn at a median of approximately twelve months into treatment, with a range of roughly 6 to 36 months. Every remission and progressive disease sample was obtained while ibrutinib was still being received by the patients. Of the approximately 86 participants in the trial, about two dozen had longitudinal samples available. On average, each sample had roughly 230,000 productive templates and around 100,000 productive rearrangements. Cryopreserved peripheral blood mononuclear cells were collected at three points: before therapy, at response, and at either sustained remission or disease progression.

Each clonotype received, on average, 10x coverage in deep resolution sequencing performed on a MiSeq, where the target depth lay between 1 in 1 million and 1 in 200,000 T cells. TCR beta libraries were generated with the immunoSEQ hsTCRB Kit. The authors processed their data as follows. ImmunoSEQ Data Assistant and ImmunoSEQ Analyzer were used for data analysis, and V, D and J genes were assigned according to IMGT definitions. Clonality was computed as one minus normalized Shannon entropy of productive rearrangement frequencies, ranging from 0 to 1. Public clonotype analysis was restricted to overrepresented clonotypes comprising at least 0.05% of each patient's repertoire. Repertoires from 10 to 15 age-matched healthy donors in immuneACCESS were used as clonality controls. TCRdb stores this immuneACCESS table with in-frame sequences only. Part of the clones is absent; in the studies checked, under half of the shortfall reflects unresolved V genes, and no reason is known for the rest. The V and J calls and clone size come from that table; D and trimming were worked out from the DNA. The sample table records about 200,000 clones; more than 70% of these occur just once. Roughly an eighth of the sample is held by the ten biggest clonotypes.

Study-wide findings and limitations: An increase in clonality was observed at ibrutinib response, with clonality remaining stable during sustained remission and falling back toward baseline at progression. At baseline, clonality was higher than in age-matched healthy donors and showed a strong correlation with circulating CD8+ T-cell counts. Public clonotypes were rare and either shrank or stayed stable during treatment, and the rise in clonality at ibrutinib response reflected expansion of private clonotypes. Sampling times were not matched between sustained-remission and progressing patients, and lymph node repertoires were not studied.

The sequence was obtained from a human donor with chronic lymphocytic leukemia. The specimen comprised PBMCs, sampled after 12 months of ibrutinib treatment.

The DNA reads as follows: TGTGCCTGGCAGTTCGGACAGGGAGGCAATCAGCCCCAGCATTTT. Its translation is CAWQFGQGGNQPQHF. The rearrangement joined TRBV30 to TRBJ1-5; TRBD1 fits 8 bases in the junction. Clipping removes 5 bases from V and 2 bases from J, with 8 as the unmatched junction base count. CDR1 and CDR2, per the germline V gene (reference sequence), are GTSNPN and SVGIG. The cysteine opens and the phenylalanine closes a CDR3 of 15 amino acids. The CDR3 DNA has 45 bases and is translated from base 1.